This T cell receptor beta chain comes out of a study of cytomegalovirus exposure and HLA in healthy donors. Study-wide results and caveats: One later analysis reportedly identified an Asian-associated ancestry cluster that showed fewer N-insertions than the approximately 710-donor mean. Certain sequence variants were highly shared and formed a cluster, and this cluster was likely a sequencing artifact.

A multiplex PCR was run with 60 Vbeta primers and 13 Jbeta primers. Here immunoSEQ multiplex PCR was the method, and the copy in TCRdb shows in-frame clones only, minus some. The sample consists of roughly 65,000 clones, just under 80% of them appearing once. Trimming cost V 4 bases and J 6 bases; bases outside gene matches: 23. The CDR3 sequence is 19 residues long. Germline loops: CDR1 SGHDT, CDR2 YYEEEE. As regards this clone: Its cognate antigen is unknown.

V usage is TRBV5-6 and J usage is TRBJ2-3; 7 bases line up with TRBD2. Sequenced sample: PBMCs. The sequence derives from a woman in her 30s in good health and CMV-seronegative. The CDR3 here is CASSPGRLAGLTNTDTQYF. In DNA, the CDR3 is TGTGCCAGCAGCCCCGGAAGATTAGCGGGCCTAACGAATACGGATACGCAGTATTTT.